Below, 19 T cell receptor beta chains from the same sample are listed, as sequenced in a study of blood T cell repertoires in COVID-19. Sequencing used immunoSEQ multiplex PCR; TCRdb keeps in-frame clones, though not all of them. The data show about 210,000 clones, approximately 78% seen once. Material for sequencing was peripheral blood. The source of these receptors is a woman in her 70s with COVID-19, enrolled during active disease.

The genes are TRBV3-1 (or the pseudogene TRBV3-2) and TRBJ2-7, with D uncertain. Trimming pared 5 bases from V and 2 bases from J, leaving 19 bases between. The germline V gene has CDR1 LGHDT and CDR2 YNNKEL (reference sequence). This CDR3 contains 16 residues. The CDR3 sequence is CASSYIPEKEPYEQYF. In DNA form, the CDR3 reads TGTGCCAGCAGCTACATTCCGGAGAAGGAACCCTACGAGCAGTACTTC.

This chain uses TRBV28 with TRBJ2-1, with 10 bases identical to TRBD2. Unmatched junction bases numbered 15, after V lost 6 bases and J lost 7 bases. There are 17 residues in the CDR3. Germline loops: CDR1 MDHEN, CDR2 SYDVKM. CDR3 loop: CASSSPMGAGGPNEQFF. CDR3 in DNA: TGTGCCAGCAGCTCCCCCATGGGAGCGGGAGGGCCGAATGAGCAGTTCTTC. The full variable domain, rest sourced from reference TRBV28 and TRBJ2-1, is DVKVTQSSRYLVKRTGEKVFLECVQDMDHENMFWYRQDPGLGLRLIYFSYDVKMKEKGDIPEGYSVSREKKERFSLILESASTNQTSMYLCASSSPMGAGGPNEQFFGPGTRLTVL.

This chain's CDR3 is CASSSLAGAGEQYF. CDR3 bases: TGTGCCAGCTCATCATTAGCGGGAGCGGGTGAGCAGTACTTC. The J gene is TRBJ2-7, the V gene TRBV18; 9 bases agree with TRBD2. The CDR3 has 14 amino acids. CDR1 and CDR2 from the germline V gene are KGHSH and LQKENI. Trimming removed 5 bases from V and 7 bases from J; junction bases left unmatched: 9.

The rearrangement uses TRBV7-8 and TRBJ1-5, with TRBD1 matching over 7 bases. CDR3 size: 15 residues. Unmatched junction bases numbered 5, after V lost 6 bases and J lost 0 bases. Germline values: CDR1 SGHVS, CDR2 FQNEAQ. The CDR3 reads CASRFGTVSNQPQHF. DNA of the CDR3: TGTGCCAGCAGATTTGGGACAGTTAGCAATCAGCCCCAGCATTTT.

The chain is built from TRBV2 and TRBJ2-5, with 8 positions matching TRBD2. The CDR3 has 13 amino acids. V dropped 9 bases and J dropped 5; count of bases not matched to a gene: 8. CDR1 and CDR2 from the germline V gene are SNHLY and FYNNEI. Here the CDR3 reads CASTGTRGETQYF. In DNA form, the CDR3 reads TGTGCCAGTACCGGGACTAGAGGGGAGACCCAGTACTTC.

The rearrangement joins TRBV6-5 to TRBJ1-2; the D gene is possibly TRBD1 (5 bases). The germline V gene has CDR1 MNHEY and CDR2 SVGAGI. The V gene lost 6 bases and the J gene lost 4 bases, with 18 bases spanning the gap. The CDR3 sequence is 15 residues long. The CDR3 loop reads CASSSMGGDPYGYTF. The CDR3 DNA reads as TGTGCCAGCAGCTCAATGGGGGGGGACCCCTATGGCTACACCTTC.

The V call is TRBV5-1, the J call TRBJ2-3, with a possible D match to TRBD2 (5 bases). This CDR3 region has 14 residues. V was pared by 0 bases and J by 1 base, with 6 bases between. Germline loops: CDR1 SGHRS, CDR2 YFSETQ. The CDR3: CASSLAAGTDTQYF. In DNA form, the CDR3 reads TGCGCCAGCAGCTTGGCAGCGGGCACAGATACGCAGTATTTT.

This clone was seen more than once but under ten times. J is TRBJ1-4 and V is TRBV5-1, with 7 bases matching TRBD1. The CDR3 has 13 amino acids. V shed 4 bases, J shed 6 bases, and the junction held 3 bases outside the gene matches. Germline V gene data show CDR1 as SGHRS and CDR2 as YFSETQ. DNA of the CDR3: TGCGCCAGCAGCCCCGACAGGGATGAAAAACTGTTTTTT. Its protein is CASSPDRDEKLFF.

The rearrangement uses TRBV30 and TRBJ2-2; 10 bases line up with TRBD1. Germline CDR1 GTSNPN, CDR2 SVGIG (reference sequence). V lost 4 bases, J lost 5 bases, and 4 bases stayed unmatched. The CDR3 runs 14 residues. CDR3 region: CAWTAGQGTGELFF. CDR3 DNA sequence: TGTGCCTGGACGGCGGGACAGGGGACCGGGGAGCTGTTTTTT.

The chain joins TRBV28 to TRBJ2-3; 12 bases are shared with TRBD1. Unmatched junction bases numbered 9, after V lost 5 bases and J lost 6 bases. Germline V gene lookup returns CDR1 MDHEN and CDR2 SYDVKM. CDR3 length: 16 residues. The CDR3 coding sequence is TGTGCCAGCAGTAGCCGAGGGGACAGGGGGCTGGATACGCAGTATTTT. Translation: CASSSRGDRGLDTQYF.

The chain couples TRBV30 to TRBJ1-6; 8 bases are shared with TRBD1. From germline, CDR1 is GTSNPN and CDR2 SVGIG (reference sequence). V gave up 3 bases and J gave up 16 bases; unmatched junction bases: 8. The CDR3 consists of 12 residues. The CDR3 spells CAWRQGARDLHF. The DNA of the CDR3 is TGTGCCTGGAGGCAGGGGGCGCGCGATCTCCACTTT.

The gene calls are TRBV9 and TRBJ2-1; weak D call: TRBD1 (6 bases). The CDR3 is 13 amino acids. In germline, CDR1 is SGDLS, CDR2 YYNGEE. Trimming took off 4 bases at V and 8 bases at J, with 13 bases between the two ends. CDR3 loop: CASSNTGYDEQFF. CDR3 bases: TGTGCCAGCAGCAACACAGGGTATGATGAGCAGTTCTTC. Variable domain in full (rest from reference TRBV9 and TRBJ2-1): DSGVTQTPKHLITATGQRVTLRCSPRSGDLSVYWYQQSLDQGLQFLIQYYNGEERAKGNILERFSAQQFPDLHSELNLSSLELGDSALYFCASSNTGYDEQFFGPGTRLTVL.

The chain is built from TRBV6-2 or TRBV6-3 and TRBJ2-7; 9 bases are shared with TRBD2. CDR1 MNHEY and CDR2 SVGEGT come from the germline V gene. Unmatched junction bases numbered 6, after V lost 2 bases and J lost 7 bases. This CDR3 contains 14 residues. The CDR3 here is CASSYGLAILEQYF. As DNA, the CDR3 is TGTGCCAGCAGTTACGGACTAGCGATCTTGGAGCAGTACTTC.

This rearrangement joins TRBV21-1 to TRBJ1-1; TRBD1, the D gene given by the table, was not confirmed from the DNA. TRBV21-1 constitutes a pseudogene. The CDR3 consists of 15 residues. The CDR3 region has the DNA TGTGCCAGCAGCAAAGAAGGGGGCTACCAGAAGGAAGCTTTCTTT. Residues: CASSKEGGYQKEAFF.

This clone has more than one count but fewer than ten. V usage is TRBV3-1 (or the pseudogene TRBV3-2) and J usage is TRBJ2-7; 16 nucleotides match TRBD2. This CDR3 has 24 residues. CDR1 is LGHDT and CDR2 is YNNKEL in the germline V gene (reference sequence). With 0 bases clipped from V and 3 bases from J, the junction kept 23 bases outside the gene matches. CDR3 residues: CASSQDKRDRGPGTSGREDYEQYF. The CDR3 nucleotides are TGTGCCAGCAGCCAAGATAAGAGGGACAGAGGACCCGGGACTAGCGGGAGGGAAGACTACGAGCAGTACTTC.

The V call is TRBV5-4, the J call TRBJ2-7, with 7 bases matching TRBD1. Germline CDR1 reads SGHNT; CDR2 reads YYREEE (reference sequence). This CDR3 comprises 14 residues. The ends lost 0 bases at V and 3 bases at J; junction bases unmatched: 3. The chain's CDR3 is CASSLGTGYYEQYF. CDR3 sequence (DNA): TGTGCCAGCAGCTTGGGGACAGGCTACTACGAGCAGTACTTC.

This clone showed up just once. The chain combines TRBV5-5 with TRBJ2-7, with 7 bases fitting TRBD2. With 1 base clipped from V and 1 base from J, the junction kept 5 bases outside the gene matches. The CDR3 runs to 15 residues. The germline V gene encodes CDR1 SGHKS and CDR2 YYEKEE (reference sequence). CDR3 sequence (DNA): TGTGCCAGCAGCTTGTCCCCTAGCGGTTCCTACGAGCAGTACTTC. This encodes CASSLSPSGSYEQYF.

The chain recombines TRBV18 with TRBJ1-5; D gene uncertain. Trimming left V 3 bases short and J 2 bases short, with 11 bases between. This CDR3 comprises 15 residues. The V gene's germline CDR1 is KGHSH and CDR2 LQKENI. The CDR3 sequence: CASSPSVPRNQPQHF. The CDR3 region has the DNA TGTGCCAGCTCACCGTCCGTCCCCCGCAATCAGCCCCAGCATTTT.

The chain has TRBV2 and TRBJ2-7; TRBD1 might be the D (5 bases). The CDR3 loop spans 14 amino acids. Trimming took 1 base from V and 7 from J, leaving 14 bases between them. From germline, CDR1 is SNHLY and CDR2 FYNNEI. The CDR3 bases are TGTGCCAGCAGTGAAGACAGGTCGATCCTAGAGCAGTACTTC. Protein: CASSEDRSILEQYF.